This passage covers 32 T cell receptor beta chains from one sample sequenced in a study of cytomegalovirus exposure and HLA in healthy donors. The assay was immunoSEQ multiplex PCR, and TCRdb's table has in-frame clones only and misses some. Altogether some 50,000 clones are present, 85% to 95% being singletons, with the ten largest covering less than 6%. Specimen: PBMCs. Receptor source: a woman under 30 in good health and CMV-seronegative.

CDR3 loop: CATGDCPDYEQYV. The CDR3 DNA sequence: TGTGCCACCGGGGACTGCCCAGACTACGAGCAGTACGTC. This rearrangement joins TRBV30 to TRBJ2-7, with D perhaps matching TRBD2 (6 bases). CDR3 size: 13 residues. The V end was cut by 8 bases, the J end by 3 bases, with 17 bases between. CDR1 and CDR2 from the germline V gene are GTSNPN and SVGIG (reference sequence).

The J gene is TRBJ1-3, the V gene TRBV5-1; no definite D call. CDR3 length: 13 amino acids. V lost 5 bases and J lost 0, with 6 bases in between. Germline CDR1 reads SGHRS; CDR2 reads YFSETQ. The CDR3 here is CASRESSGNTIYF. As DNA, the CDR3 is TGCGCCAGCAGAGAGAGCTCTGGAAACACCATATATTTT.

The chain combines TRBV7-9 with TRBJ1-6; D ambiguous. CDR3 length: 16 residues. V was clipped by 5 bases and J by 6 bases, with 17 bases between them. Per the germline V gene, CDR1 is SEHNR and CDR2 is FQNEAQ (reference sequence). CDR3 sequence: CASSRDLSRINSPLHF. CDR3 nucleotides: TGTGCCAGCAGCCGGGATCTGTCAAGGATTAATTCACCCCTCCACTTT.

In this sample, this clone turned up many times. CDR3 sequence: CASSSRTSDQETQYF. CDR3 DNA: TGTGCCAGCAGCTCCCGGACTAGCGACCAAGAGACCCAGTACTTC. This chain joins TRBV4-2 and TRBJ2-5; 9 bases match TRBD2. CDR1 is LGHNA and CDR2 is YNFKEQ in the germline V gene. Trimming removed 5 bases from V and 0 bases from J; junction bases left unmatched: 4. The CDR3 totals 15 residues.

The chain combines TRBV5-4 with TRBJ2-1; 7 positions match TRBD2. This CDR3 comprises 13 residues. Germline V gene data show CDR1 as SGHNT and CDR2 as YYREEE (reference sequence). Trimming took 5 bases from V and 5 from J; bases not matched to a gene: 4. CDR3 protein: CASSLAVNNEQFF. The CDR3 DNA sequence: TGTGCCAGCAGTCTAGCGGTAAACAATGAGCAGTTCTTC.

The chain couples TRBV13 to TRBJ2-3; 9 bases match TRBD2. Germline V gene data show CDR1 as PRHDT and CDR2 as FYEKMQ (reference sequence). The J segment lost 0 bases and the V segment lost 1 base, leaving 5 bases of the junction unmatched. The CDR3 has 17 residues. CDR3 residues: CASSLDSSGVSTDTQYF. In nucleotides, the CDR3 is TGTGCCAGCAGCTTAGATTCTAGCGGGGTTAGCACAGATACGCAGTATTTT.

The V and J genes are TRBV6-5 and TRBJ1-3; D is undetermined. Trimming cost V 2 bases and J 4 bases, with 9 bases left between them. The CDR3 runs 14 residues. Germline V gene data show CDR1 as MNHEY and CDR2 as SVGAGI. CDR3 region: CASSYNWPGNTIYF. The DNA of the CDR3 is TGTGCCAGCAGTTACAATTGGCCCGGAAACACCATATATTTT.

The chain combines TRBV5-4 with TRBJ1-3; perhaps TRBD1 as D (6 bases). Germline CDR1 is SGHNT and CDR2 is YYREEE (reference sequence). CDR3 length equals 12 residues. Between the trimmed V and J ends, which lost 5 bases and 8 bases, there was a span of 11 bases. DNA of the CDR3: TGTGCCAGCAGTTCACAGGGTGACACCATATATTTT. This sequence encodes CASSSQGDTIYF. Complete variable domain (other parts from reference TRBV5-4 and TRBJ1-3): ETGVTQSPTHLIKTRGQQVTLRCSSQSGHNTVSWYQQALGQGPQFIFQYYREEENGRGNFPPRFSGLQFPNYSSELNVNALELDDSALYLCASSSQGDTIYFGEGSWLTVV.

This clone appeared a single time. The genes are TRBV2 and TRBJ1-1; 7 nucleotides line up with TRBD1. J lost 1 base, V lost 6 bases, and 5 bases had no gene match. The CDR3 has 14 amino acids. Germline V gene sequence: CDR1 SNHLY, CDR2 FYNNEI. In DNA, the CDR3 is TGTGCCAGCAGGCCGGACAGGAGGAACACTGAAGCTTTCTTT. Protein sequence: CASRPDRRNTEAFF.

The chain carries TRBV6-5 and TRBJ2-3; TRBD2 is a possible D gene (5 bases). The CDR3 loop spans 12 amino acids. Germline lookup yields CDR1 MNHEY and CDR2 SVGAGI. Trimming removed 5 bases at V and 6 bases at J, with 9 bases between. CDR3 sequence reads: CASSPTSDTQYF. The CDR3 nucleotides read TGTGCCAGCAGTCCTACTAGTGATACGCAGTATTTT.

DNA of the CDR3: TGCGCCAGCAGCCAAGGTACTAGCGGGCGAGTCACCGGGGAGCTGTTTTTT. It translates to CASSQGTSGRVTGELFF. The chain combines TRBV4-3 with TRBJ2-2, with 9 bases aligning to TRBD2. The V gene end was trimmed by 1 base and the J gene end by 4 bases; junction bases not matched to a gene: 7. The CDR3 is 17 residues long. Germline assignment: CDR1 LGHNA and CDR2 YSLEER.

V gene TRBV5-1 combines with J gene TRBJ1-6; 9 bases align to TRBD1. Germline CDR1 SGHRS, CDR2 YFSETQ. V gave up 3 bases and J gave up 7 bases; unmatched junction bases: 5. This CDR3 is 15 amino acids long. The CDR3 coding sequence is TGCGCCAGCAGCTACTCCGGGACAGGGAATTCACCCCTCCACTTT. This sequence encodes CASSYSGTGNSPLHF.

The chain links TRBV7-2 to TRBJ1-5; D is undetermined. The CDR3 loop spans 15 amino acids. Germline assignment: CDR1 SGHTA and CDR2 FQGNSA. V was clipped by 1 base and J by 3 bases, with 10 bases between them. CDR3 loop: CASSLESQDNQPQHF. CDR3 DNA: TGTGCCAGCAGCTTAGAGTCCCAGGACAATCAGCCCCAGCATTTT.

This chain uses TRBV19 with TRBJ1-1; unclear D gene. The V gene's germline CDR1 is LNHDA and CDR2 SQIVND (reference sequence). CDR3 size: 15 residues. V lost 6 bases and J 1 base, leaving 15 bases between the germline ends. CDR3 protein: CASSITGARNTEAFF. The CDR3, as DNA: TGTGCCAGTAGCATAACGGGTGCGCGGAACACTGAAGCTTTCTTT.

The chain is built from TRBV5-1 and TRBJ2-7; 7 bases align to TRBD2. J gave up 0 bases and V 3 bases, and 6 bases lay outside the gene matches. The germline V gene has CDR1 SGHRS and CDR2 YFSETQ. The CDR3 has 15 amino acids. In DNA form, the CDR3 reads TGCGCCAGCAGCTCCGGGACTACAAGCTCCTACGAGCAGTACGTC. It codes for CASSSGTTSSYEQYV.

This chain connects TRBV10-3 to TRBJ2-7; 10 bases agree with TRBD1. Germline V gene data show CDR1 as ENHRY and CDR2 as SYGVKD. J was trimmed by 4 bases and V by 6 bases; bases with no gene match: 0. The length of the CDR3 is 12 residues. CDR3 sequence (DNA): TGTGCCATCAGGGGACAGGGGTACGAGCAGTACGTC. This encodes CAIRGQGYEQYV.

V gene TRBV9 combines with J gene TRBJ2-5; TRBD2 matches 8 bases. This CDR3 comprises 16 residues. CDR1 and CDR2 from the germline V gene are SGDLS and YYNGEE. V trimming: 0 bases; J trimming: 1 base; junction bases outside the gene matches: 5. In DNA, the CDR3 is TGTGCCAGCAGCGTAGAGGAGCGGGGGACCCAAGAGACCCAGTACTTC. Its protein product is CASSVEERGTQETQYF.

The chain couples TRBV6-5 to TRBJ2-1; a possible D gene is TRBD1 (6 bases). Germline V gene sequence: CDR1 MNHEY, CDR2 SVGAGI. Trimming pared 5 bases from V and 8 bases from J, leaving 19 bases between. The CDR3 contains 15 residues. CDR3 sequence reads: CASSPLRDIGDEQFF. CDR3 nucleotide sequence: TGTGCCAGCAGTCCGCTCCGGGACATAGGGGATGAGCAGTTCTTC.

The V and J genes are TRBV6-1 and TRBJ1-1, with TRBD1 as a possible D gene (6 bases). The V and J ends lost 1 base and 0 bases respectively, with 9 bases between them. The CDR3 spans 15 residues. CDR1 and CDR2 from the germline V gene are MNHNS and SASEGT. The CDR3 loop is CASSEEWTVNTEAFF. As DNA, the CDR3 is TGTGCCAGCAGTGAAGAATGGACAGTGAACACTGAAGCTTTCTTT.

This rearrangement joins TRBV30 to TRBJ2-1; TRBD2 matches 12 bases. After removal of 5 bases from V and 7 bases from J, the junction contained 6 bases not matched to a gene. The germline CDR1 and CDR2 sequences are GTSNPN and SVGIG (reference sequence). The CDR3 length is 14 residues. The CDR3 nucleotides read TGTGCCTGGTCGACTAGCGGGAGCGGGAATGAGCAGTTCTTC. It encodes CAWSTSGSGNEQFF.

Here the CDR3 reads CASSQGVLARYTDTQYF. In nucleotides, the CDR3 is TGCGCCAGCAGCCAAGGGGTGCTAGCGAGATACACAGATACGCAGTATTTT. The chain links TRBV4-1 to TRBJ2-3; possible D gene TRBD2, 6 bases. V dropped 1 base and J dropped 2 bases, with 16 bases sitting between them. The CDR3 is 17 amino acids. CDR1 and CDR2 (germline): MGHRA, YSYEKL.

The chain is built from TRBV7-3 and TRBJ1-6; maybe TRBD1 (6 bases). CDR3 length equals 16 residues. Trimming removed 1 base at V and 7 bases at J, with 14 bases between. CDR1 is SGHTA and CDR2 is FQGTGA in the germline V gene. The CDR3 coding sequence is TGTGCCAGCAGCTTAATGGGGTGGGACAAAAATTCACCCCTCCACTTT. It is translated as CASSLMGWDKNSPLHF.

The genes are TRBV19 and TRBJ1-2; no reliable D call. Germline V lookup: CDR1 LNHDA, CDR2 SQIVND (reference sequence). The CDR3 contains 14 residues. V was trimmed by 0 bases and J by 1 base, leaving 6 bases between them. CDR3 bases: TGTGCCAGTAGTATAGATGGCAATAACTATGGCTACACCTTC. Its protein is CASSIDGNNYGYTF. Looking up the rest from reference TRBV19 and TRBJ1-2 gives the full variable domain: DGGITQSPKYLFRKEGQNVTLSCEQNLNHDAMYWYRQDPGQGLRLIYYSQIVNDFQKGDIAEGYSVSREKKESFPLTVTSAQKNPTAFYLCASSIDGNNYGYTFGSGTRLTVV.

V and J are TRBV6-1 and TRBJ2-3; 9 bases match TRBD1. The CDR3 is 16 amino acids. In germline, CDR1 is MNHNS, CDR2 SASEGT. Trimming at V came to 2 bases and at J to 5 bases, leaving 8 bases not matched to a gene. DNA of the CDR3: TGTGCCAGCAGTGAATCCGGACAGGGGTACGGAGATACGCAGTATTTT. Encoded protein: CASSESGQGYGDTQYF.

The CDR3 coding sequence is TGTGCCAGCAGCTTTAGACAGTTTAGTCTCGCTACTGGAAACACCATATATTTT. This sequence encodes CASSFRQFSLATGNTIYF. The chain is built from TRBV7-8 and TRBJ1-3; TRBD1 is a possible D gene (5 bases). The germline gives CDR1 SGHVS, CDR2 FQNEAQ. V was clipped by 3 bases and J by 2 bases, with 20 bases between them. There are 18 residues in the CDR3.

The chain is built from TRBV2 and TRBJ2-1, with 10 bases fitting TRBD2. CDR3 length equals 17 residues. Germline CDR1 is SNHLY and CDR2 is FYNNEI. Losses at the gene ends were 2 bases for V and 7 bases for J; bases not matched to a gene: 11. CDR3 DNA: TGTGCCAGCAGTGAAAGCACTAGCGGGATAGGATGGAATGAGCAGTTCTTC. Its protein product is CASSESTSGIGWNEQFF.

V is TRBV5-1 and J is TRBJ1-2; 9 nucleotides agree with TRBD1. Germline values: CDR1 SGHRS, CDR2 YFSETQ. With V trimmed by 3 bases and J by 6 bases, 12 bases remained unmatched. The CDR3 consists of 16 residues. CDR3 residues: CASSWGQGFPSDGYTF. The CDR3 DNA reads as TGCGCCAGCAGCTGGGGACAGGGTTTCCCATCTGATGGCTACACCTTC.

The chain is built from TRBV10-2 and TRBJ2-3; D uncertain. V lost 5 bases, J lost 1 base, and 10 bases lay in between. Germline V gene data show CDR1 as WSHSY and CDR2 as SAAADI. The CDR3 spans 14 residues. The CDR3 nucleotides are TGCGCCAGCAGTCCCTCCTCTCGCACAGATACGCAGTATTTT. Amino acids: CASSPSSRTDTQYF.

The chain links TRBV9 to TRBJ2-3; a possible D gene is TRBD2 (7 bases). This CDR3 contains 16 residues. Germline V gene lookup returns CDR1 SGDLS and CDR2 YYNGEE. V lost 3 bases and J 2 bases, leaving 16 bases between the germline ends. CDR3 nucleotide sequence: TGTGCCAGCAGCGCCCCTAGGGGGGGGATCACAGATACGCAGTATTTT. Translation: CASSAPRGGITDTQYF.

This chain uses TRBV7-8 with TRBJ2-1; 14 bases are a match to TRBD2. V lost 7 bases to trimming and J lost 8 bases; unmatched junction nucleotides: 10. Per germline, CDR1 SGHVS and CDR2 FQNEAQ. There are 16 residues in the CDR3. In nucleotides, the CDR3 is TGTGCCAGCACATGGACTAGCGGGAGGCCTGTGCATGAGCAGTTCTTC. The encoded protein is CASTWTSGRPVHEQFF.

The V gene is TRBV9, the J gene TRBJ2-3; tentative D call: TRBD1 (5 bases). Germline CDR1 reads SGDLS; CDR2 reads YYNGEE. The CDR3 covers 14 residues. With 4 bases removed from V and 1 base from J, the gap between germline ends came to 10 bases. CDR3 loop: CASSPLGGTDTQYF. The CDR3 nucleotides read TGTGCCAGCAGCCCCTTAGGGGGCACAGATACGCAGTATTTT.

The count of this clone is one. The chain employs TRBV14 and TRBJ2-5; the D is unclear. This CDR3 is built from 14 residues. Germline V gives CDR1 SGHDN, CDR2 FVKESK. V gave up 0 bases and J gave up 7 bases, with 12 bases separating them. CDR3 sequence: CASSQDMWAGTQYF. CDR3 nucleotide sequence: TGTGCCAGCAGCCAAGATATGTGGGCCGGGACCCAGTACTTC.